This T cell receptor (beta chain) was observed in a study of shared clonotypes between healthy human individuals. Measured with immunoSEQ multiplex PCR; TCRdb has only the in-frame clones, and not every one. The sample records about 600,000 clones, roughly 98% being singletons. CD45RO-negative, CCR7-positively selected cells formed the naive CD8 fraction, excluding terminally differentiated effector memory CD45RA+ cells. This clone has just one count. This CDR3 contains 12 residues. V was clipped by 2 bases and J by 4 bases, with 6 bases between them. Germline CDR1 reads SQVTM; CDR2 reads ANQGSEA. The chain carries TRBV29-1 and TRBJ2-1; D is perhaps TRBD1 (5 bases). The sample comprised naive CD8+ T cells sorted from blood. This clonotype originated in a young man in good health. CDR3 coding DNA: TGCAGCGTTGAACACAGGTACAATGAGCAGTTCTTC. This gives the protein CSVEHRYNEQFF.